Shown below are 29 T cell receptor beta chains from a single sample sequenced in a study of T cell responses to AZD1222 COVID-19 vaccine. Method: immunoSEQ multiplex PCR; TCRdb's copy keeps in-frame clones and lacks some. Of about 120,000 clones in the sample, roughly 91% were seen once. The sequences come from peripheral blood, collected 28 days after the second AZD1222 dose. These TCRs come from an adult who received the AZD1222 COVID-19 vaccine.

This clone appeared a single time. The chain links TRBV19 to TRBJ2-7, with D unclear. Trimming pared 2 bases from V and 2 bases from J, leaving 10 bases between. Looked up from germline, CDR1 is LNHDA and CDR2 is SQIVND (reference sequence). This CDR3 has 14 amino acids. The CDR3 DNA reads TGTGCCAGTAGTATACAGGATGGCCCCTACGAGCAGTACTTC. It yields the protein CASSIQDGPYEQYF.

As DNA, the CDR3 is TGTGCCAGCAGCGTGACAGGGGCCGTGATCATTCAGTACTTC. This sequence encodes CASSVTGAVIIQYF. The chain employs TRBV7-9 and TRBJ2-4, with 8 bases matching TRBD1. Germline loops: CDR1 SEHNR, CDR2 FQNEAQ (reference sequence). This CDR3 region has 14 residues. V dropped 5 bases and J dropped 9; count of bases not matched to a gene: 9.

The rearrangement joins TRBV9 to TRBJ2-3, with D tentatively TRBD2 (5 bases). Germline V gives CDR1 SGDLS, CDR2 YYNGEE. CDR3 length: 16 residues. The ends were cut back, 3 bases at V and 4 bases at J, with 18 bases in the middle. This chain's CDR3 is CASSGGGLGIADTQYF. The CDR3 DNA reads as TGTGCCAGCAGCGGCGGCGGACTGGGGATAGCAGATACGCAGTATTTT.

V is TRBV4-3 and J is TRBJ1-1; D call uncertain. Germline CDR1 LGHNA, CDR2 YSLEER. This CDR3 has 15 amino acids. Between the trimmed V and J ends, which lost 0 bases and 1 base, there was a span of 9 bases. The CDR3 reads CASSQDEAWNTEAFF. The CDR3 DNA sequence: TGCGCCAGCAGCCAAGATGAGGCTTGGAACACTGAAGCTTTCTTT.

The chain recombines TRBV5-1 with TRBJ2-1, with no clear D. Trimming shortened V by 4 bases and J by 4 bases, and 9 bases separated the two germline ends. CDR3 length equals 13 residues. Germline V gene lookup returns CDR1 SGHRS and CDR2 YFSETQ. The CDR3 spells CASSKDRYNEQFF. In DNA, the CDR3 is TGCGCCAGCAGCAAGGACCGATACAATGAGCAGTTCTTC.

The gene calls are TRBV9 and TRBJ2-2; 9 nucleotides line up with TRBD2. V lost 6 bases to trimming and J lost 7 bases; unmatched junction nucleotides: 10. The CDR3 is 15 residues long. Germline V gene sequence: CDR1 SGDLS, CDR2 YYNGEE. For the CDR3, the DNA is TGTGCCAGCAACGCGGCGGGAGGGCCGCTCGGGGAGCTGTTTTTT. Protein sequence: CASNAAGGPLGELFF.

The V gene is TRBV7-2, the J gene TRBJ1-2, with D possibly TRBD1 on 5 matching bases. This CDR3 spans 15 amino acids. V was cut by 1 base and J by 0 bases, with 9 bases left in between. From germline, CDR1 is SGHTA and CDR2 FQGNSA. The CDR3 here is CASSLGGRPNYGYTF. In DNA, the CDR3 is TGTGCCAGCAGCTTAGGGGGACGGCCTAACTATGGCTACACCTTC.

The chain employs TRBV6-2 or TRBV6-3 and TRBJ2-7; no definite D call. The V end lost 6 bases, the J end lost 7 bases, and 16 bases lay between the germline ends. Germline V gene lookup returns CDR1 MNHEY and CDR2 SVGEGT. The CDR3 length is 13 residues. The CDR3 bases are TGTGCCAGCAGCCGTAATACCGACGGAGAGCAGTACTTC. Its protein product is CASSRNTDGEQYF.

The V and J genes are TRBV10-3 and TRBJ1-1; no clear D gene. Deletions cut 3 bases from V and 1 base from J, with 15 bases between. This CDR3 spans 16 amino acids. Germline V gene data show CDR1 as ENHRY and CDR2 as SYGVKD. In nucleotides, the CDR3 is TGTGCCATCAGTGAACCAGCGTTGGGGTCGAACACTGAAGCTTTCTTT. It yields the protein CAISEPALGSNTEAFF.

The J gene is TRBJ1-3, the V gene TRBV9; 9 nucleotides agree with TRBD1. J gave up 7 bases and V 4 bases, and 6 bases lay outside the gene matches. The CDR3 runs 14 residues. Germline V gives CDR1 SGDLS, CDR2 YYNGEE. The CDR3 is CASSPGQGSNTIYF. The DNA of the CDR3 is TGTGCCAGCAGCCCCGGACAGGGGAGTAACACCATATATTTT.

The CDR3 here is CAGGPQDTGELFF. CDR3 DNA: TGTGCCGGGGGACCCCAAGACACCGGGGAGCTGTTTTTT. This sequence joins TRBV2 and TRBJ2-2; D assignment may be TRBD1 or TRBD2 (5 bases each). Germline CDR1 is SNHLY and CDR2 is FYNNEI. CDR3 length: 13 amino acids. V lost 11 bases, J lost 3 bases, and 13 bases lay in between.

The V gene is TRBV11-3, the J gene TRBJ2-1; 8 nucleotides agree with TRBD2. This CDR3 comprises 13 residues. Losses at the gene ends were 3 bases for V and 10 bases for J; bases not matched to a gene: 5. Germline CDR1 and CDR2: SGHNT and YENEEA. DNA for the CDR3: TGTGCCAGCAGCTTTGTAACGGGAGGGGAGCAGTTCTTC. It yields the protein CASSFVTGGEQFF.

V usage is TRBV25-1 and J usage is TRBJ2-5, with TRBD2 matching 7 bases. The V gene's germline CDR1 is MGHDK and CDR2 SYGVNS. The CDR3 extends over 12 amino acids. V dropped 4 bases and J dropped 6; count of bases not matched to a gene: 2. The CDR3 DNA reads as TGTGCCAGCAGTGGGGGGGGACAGACCCAGTACTTC. Residues: CASSGGGQTQYF.

The chain couples TRBV6-5 to TRBJ2-1; D gene ambiguous. The CDR3 consists of 11 residues. The ends were cut back, 8 bases at V and 7 bases at J, with 9 bases in the middle. CDR1 is MNHEY, CDR2 SVGAGI, per germline. The DNA of the CDR3 is TGTGCCAGCCCGAAGGGAAATGAGCAGTTCTTC. This translates into CASPKGNEQFF.

In its sample, this clone was seen once. The V and J genes are TRBV2 and TRBJ1-1; D gene uncertain. The CDR3 loop spans 14 amino acids. Germline-derived CDR1 and CDR2 are SNHLY and FYNNEI. With 7 bases removed from V and 1 base from J, the gap between germline ends came to 13 bases. In DNA form, the CDR3 reads TGTGCCAGCACCGACAATTTCAGGAACACTGAAGCTTTCTTT. Protein product: CASTDNFRNTEAFF. Combining the CDR3 with reference TRBV2 and TRBJ1-1 gives the whole variable domain EPEVTQTPSHQVTQMGQEVILRCVPISNHLYFYWYRQILGQKVEFLVSFYNNEISEKSEIFDDQFSVERPDGSNFTLKIRSTKLEDSAMYFCASTDNFRNTEAFFGQGTRLTVV.

V and J are TRBV28 and TRBJ1-1, with a possible D match to TRBD1 (5 bases). Germline V gene sequence: CDR1 MDHEN, CDR2 SYDVKM. This CDR3 region has 14 residues. The V end lost 7 bases, the J end lost 2 bases, and 14 bases lay between the germline ends. CDR3 residues: CASMGGSRNTEAFF. CDR3 DNA: TGTGCCAGCATGGGGGGGTCTAGAAACACTGAAGCTTTCTTT.

The chain couples TRBV12-3 or TRBV12-4 to TRBJ1-1; possibly TRBD1 for D (5 bases). This CDR3 contains 12 residues. The ends were cut back, 5 bases at V and 7 bases at J, with 11 bases in the middle. This CDR3 reads CASSITGLEAFF. The CDR3, as DNA: TGTGCCAGCAGTATTACAGGTCTTGAAGCTTTCTTT.

The chain has TRBV18 and TRBJ2-7; D ambiguous. V was cut by 1 base and J by 0 bases, with 7 bases left in between. There are 14 residues in the CDR3. The germline V gene has CDR1 KGHSH and CDR2 LQKENI. In DNA form, the CDR3 reads TGTGCCAGCTCACCACAAACAGCCTCCTACGAGCAGTACTTC. Translated, it gives CASSPQTASYEQYF. The whole variable domain, filled in from reference TRBV18 and TRBJ2-7, reads NAGVMQNPRHLVRRRGQEARLRCSPMKGHSHVYWYRQLPEEGLKFMVYLQKENIIDESGMPKERFSAEFPKEGPSILRIQQVVRGDSAAYFCASSPQTASYEQYFGPGTRLTVT.

The chain recombines TRBV5-1 with TRBJ2-1; maybe TRBD2 (5 bases). The V end was cut by 5 bases, the J end by 2 bases, with 17 bases between. The germline V gene has CDR1 SGHRS and CDR2 YFSETQ. This CDR3 region has 16 residues. The CDR3 sequence is CASRPEASRTYNEQFF. Here the CDR3 DNA reads TGCGCCAGCAGGCCCGAGGCTAGCCGGACCTACAATGAGCAGTTCTTC. Using reference TRBV5-1 and TRBJ2-1 for the parts outside the CDR3, the full variable domain is KAGVTQTPRYLIKTRGQQVTLSCSPISGHRSVSWYQQTPGQGLQFLFEYFSETQRNKGNFPGRFSGRQFSNSRSEMNVSTLELGDSALYLCASRPEASRTYNEQFFGPGTRLTVL.

The chain recombines TRBV4-3 with TRBJ2-7, with TRBD1 matching over 9 bases. Per germline, CDR1 LGHNA and CDR2 YSLEER. V lost 0 bases and J lost 1; bases outside the gene matches: 1. This CDR3 is built from 15 residues. In DNA form, the CDR3 reads TGCGCCAGCAGCCAAGAGGGACAGGGTTCCTACGAGCAGTACTTC. This encodes CASSQEGQGSYEQYF.

The rearrangement joins TRBV3-1 (or the pseudogene TRBV3-2) to TRBJ2-3, with 10 bases matching TRBD2. Germline CDR1 LGHDT, CDR2 YNNKEL (reference sequence). J lost 4 bases, V lost 1 base, and 11 bases had no gene match. The length of the CDR3 is 18 residues. This CDR3 is CASSQVSPSGGASDTQYF. The CDR3 DNA reads as TGTGCCAGCAGCCAAGTTTCTCCCAGCGGGGGGGCATCAGATACGCAGTATTTT.

The chain links TRBV15 to TRBJ1-5, with unresolved D. The CDR3 is 14 amino acids. The V gene lost 6 bases and the J gene lost 0 bases, with 9 bases spanning the gap. CDR1 and CDR2 from the germline V gene are LNHNV and YYDKDF (reference sequence). The CDR3 region has the DNA TGTGCCACCAGGAGCGACAATAGCAATCAGCCCCAGCATTTT. It specifies CATRSDNSNQPQHF.

The rearrangement links TRBV7-9 to TRBJ1-5, with D unclear. The CDR3 consists of 14 residues. Deletions cut 5 bases from V and 2 bases from J, with 10 bases between. Per germline, CDR1 SEHNR and CDR2 FQNEAQ (reference sequence). CDR3 sequence (DNA): TGTGCCAGCAGCCTCGGTGCCGGCAATCAGCCCCAGCATTTT. This gives the protein CASSLGAGNQPQHF.

The genes are TRBV6-5 and TRBJ1-5; weak D call: TRBD1 (5 bases). This CDR3 has 15 amino acids. The germline V and J ends were trimmed by 2 bases and 3 bases, with 11 bases remaining between them. Looked up from germline, CDR1 is MNHEY and CDR2 is SVGAGI. CDR3 residues: CASSYRDGVNQPQHF. The DNA of the CDR3 is TGTGCCAGCAGTTACCGGGACGGAGTCAATCAGCCCCAGCATTTT.

This chain joins TRBV11-2 and TRBJ1-6, with TRBD1 identical over 9 bases. From germline, CDR1 is SGHAT and CDR2 FQNNGV. V was pared by 5 bases and J by 9 bases, with 11 bases of the junction left unmatched. The CDR3 totals 16 residues. CDR3 amino acids: CASSLGDRVTSSPLHF. Here the CDR3 DNA reads TGTGCCAGCAGCCTCGGGGACAGGGTAACCAGTTCACCCCTCCACTTT.

The chain couples TRBV7-8 to TRBJ1-2; no clear D. CDR3 size: 13 residues. CDR1 and CDR2 (germline): SGHVS, FQNEAQ. Trimming stripped 2 bases from V and 6 bases from J, with 10 bases between. The CDR3 DNA reads TGTGCCAGCAGCTTAAAAGGTCACAATGGCTACACCTTC. The encoded protein is CASSLKGHNGYTF.

The V gene is TRBV9, the J gene TRBJ1-1; tentatively, D is TRBD1 (5 bases). This CDR3 contains 16 residues. Germline-derived CDR1 and CDR2 are SGDLS and YYNGEE. V lost 8 bases and J 10 bases, leaving 30 bases between the germline ends. CDR3 amino acids: CAREDAGGRFFSGAFF. The CDR3, as DNA: TGTGCCAGGGAAGACGCGGGGGGTCGATTTTTTTCAGGAGCTTTCTTT.

The chain combines TRBV15 with TRBJ2-7; D unclear. This CDR3 has 11 residues. Deletions cut 6 bases from V and 7 bases from J, with 10 bases between. CDR1 LNHNV and CDR2 YYDKDF come from the germline V gene (reference sequence). The CDR3 loop reads CATSSGREQYF. For the CDR3, the DNA is TGTGCCACCAGTAGTGGACGAGAGCAGTACTTC. The entire variable domain, with the rest obtained from reference TRBV15 and TRBJ2-7, is as follows: DAMVIQNPRYQVTQFGKPVTLSCSQTLNHNVMYWYQQKSSQAPKLLFHYYDKDFNNEADTPDNFQSRRPNTSFCFLDIRSPGLGDTAMYLCATSSGREQYFGPGTRLTVT.

In its sample, this clone was seen once. The chain couples TRBV7-2 to TRBJ2-7; 7 bases map to TRBD1. The CDR3 length is 15 residues. Trimming removed 2 bases from V and 2 bases from J; junction bases left unmatched: 6. CDR1 SGHTA and CDR2 FQGNSA come from the germline V gene. The DNA of the CDR3 is TGTGCCAGCAGCTTAAGGACAGGTGGCACCTACGAGCAGTACTTC. Translation gives CASSLRTGGTYEQYF.